This TCR beta chain appears in the sequencing data of a study of radiation and T cells in renal cell carcinoma. Background on the study: Nephrectomy followed 15 Gy stereotactic body radiation by 4 weeks.

Repertoires were generated with immunoSEQ multiplex PCR, while TCRdb's copy carries only in-frame clones and drops some. The sample comprises roughly 100,000 clones, under 90% of which are singletons, and less than 7% rests with the top ten. This CDR3 spans 17 amino acids. Germline CDR1 and CDR2: SEHNR and FQNEAQ (reference sequence). V shed 0 bases, J shed 2 bases, and the junction held 9 bases outside the gene matches. Time point in this sample: baseline pretreatment blood. Noted treatment: 15 Gy SBRT to primary tumor, nephrectomy 4 weeks later. The chain recombines TRBV7-9 with TRBJ2-5; 7 positions agree with TRBD1. This specimen consisted of blood, obtained from a patient whose treatment included radiotherapy and nephrectomy. This TCR was sampled from a man between 60 and 70 years old with renal cell carcinoma. CDR3 residues: CASSLAQQGLLQETQYF. The CDR3 coding sequence is TGTGCCAGCAGCTTAGCCCAACAGGGGCTCCTACAAGAGACCCAGTACTTC.